One and the same sample provided the 22 T cell receptor beta chains below, sequenced in a study of cytomegalovirus exposure and HLA in healthy donors. Amplification used 60 Vbeta primers and 13 Jbeta primers. Clones were read by immunoSEQ multiplex PCR, and TCRdb kept only the in-frame ones, dropping some. The sample has 120,000 to 150,000 clones, around 81% seen once. The sequenced material came from PBMCs. These receptor sequences come from a middle-aged man in good health and CMV-seropositive.

The genes are TRBV13 and TRBJ2-3; 10 bases align to TRBD2. The CDR3 is 14 residues long. V lost 4 bases and J lost 4; bases outside the gene matches: 2. Germline V gene sequence: CDR1 PRHDT, CDR2 FYEKMQ (reference sequence). In DNA form, the CDR3 reads TGTGCCAGCAGCTGGACTAGCGGATCAGATACGCAGTATTTT. It yields the protein CASSWTSGSDTQYF.

For this clone: Other DNA sequences within the sample encode an identical CDR3. The chain joins TRBV9 to TRBJ1-2; 8 bases agree with TRBD1. The CDR3 loop spans 15 amino acids. The V gene's germline CDR1 is SGDLS and CDR2 YYNGEE. Trimming cost V 0 bases and J 3 bases; bases outside gene matches: 4. The CDR3 nucleotides read TGTGCCAGCAGCGTAGGCACAGGGGGGGACTATGGCTACACCTTC. Amino acids: CASSVGTGGDYGYTF.

The chain joins TRBV2 to TRBJ1-4; TRBD1 agrees at 9 bases. Trimming cost V 3 bases and J 8 bases; bases outside gene matches: 7. The germline gives CDR1 SNHLY, CDR2 FYNNEI. This CDR3 is built from 15 residues. The CDR3 is CASSERTGAREKLFF. The CDR3 bases are TGTGCCAGCAGTGAGCGGACAGGGGCCAGGGAAAAACTGTTTTTT.

The CDR3 region is CASSLGRTGLDGYTF. DNA of the CDR3: TGTGCCAGCAGCTTGGGGAGGACAGGGTTGGATGGCTACACCTTC. This chain links TRBV5-4 with TRBJ1-2; 8 bases agree with TRBD1. CDR1 and CDR2 (germline): SGHNT, YYREEE (reference sequence). CDR3 length equals 15 residues. Trimming took 0 bases from V and 6 from J; bases not matched to a gene: 7.

The chain has TRBV9 and TRBJ2-7, with 7 bases matching TRBD2. In germline, CDR1 is SGDLS, CDR2 YYNGEE. The J segment lost 3 bases and the V segment lost 6 bases, leaving 12 bases of the junction unmatched. This CDR3 is built from 15 residues. CDR3 DNA sequence: TGTGCCAGCACCGTGGGCGCGGGAGTGGGCTACGAGCAGTACTTC. Translating it yields CASTVGAGVGYEQYF.

The gene calls are TRBV27 and TRBJ1-2, with D possibly matching TRBD1 (6 bases). With 10 bases removed from V and 9 bases from J, the gap between germline ends came to 27 bases. The CDR3 loop spans 15 amino acids. Germline V lookup: CDR1 MNHEY, CDR2 SMNVEV (reference sequence). The CDR3 DNA reads TGTGCCACTCCGGGGCCACAGGGAAAATCGATGCGCTACACCTTC. It translates to CATPGPQGKSMRYTF.

The CDR3 DNA sequence: TGTGCCAGCAGCTCCAAACCGAGGGGGCGCTGGGAGACCCAGTACTTC. It encodes CASSSKPRGRWETQYF. The chain uses TRBV7-6 and TRBJ2-5; 7 nucleotides match TRBD1. The CDR3 length is 16 residues. The junction had 13 bases not matched to a gene; V was cut back by 4 bases and J by 5 bases. Germline lookup yields CDR1 SGHVS and CDR2 FNYEAQ.

The rearrangement joins TRBV30 to TRBJ2-4; TRBD2 agrees at 7 bases. The CDR3 has 14 residues. The germline gives CDR1 GTSNPN, CDR2 SVGIG (reference sequence). Germline trimming cut 2 bases from V and 9 bases from J; bases unmatched to any gene: 10. The DNA for the CDR3 is TGTGCCTGGAGTCCCCAAGGCGGGAGCGGCATTCAGTACTTC. It codes for CAWSPQGGSGIQYF.

Worth noting for this clone: Within the sample, other DNA sequences also encode this same CDR3. The chain couples TRBV4-3 to TRBJ2-7; a weak D match, TRBD2 (7 bases). The germline V gene has CDR1 LGHNA and CDR2 YSLEER. Trimming removed 8 bases at V and 4 bases at J, with 15 bases between. CDR3 size: 13 residues. CDR3 protein: CASSRGAGYEQYF. In DNA form, the CDR3 reads TGCGCCAGCTCCCGGGGGGCTGGGTACGAGCAGTACTTC.

This chain links TRBV4-3 with TRBJ2-2; weak D call: TRBD2 (5 bases). Trimming took off 8 bases at V and 5 bases at J, with 18 bases between the two ends. The length of the CDR3 is 15 residues. Germline CDR1 LGHNA, CDR2 YSLEER. CDR3 region: CASQPGLARTGELFF. The CDR3 nucleotides are TGCGCCAGCCAGCCTGGGCTAGCTAGGACCGGGGAGCTGTTTTTT.

The chain has TRBV5-1 and TRBJ2-2; 7 positions agree with TRBD2. CDR3 length: 14 residues. The V segment lost 0 bases and the J segment 7 bases; nucleotides outside the gene matches: 3. Germline loops: CDR1 SGHRS, CDR2 YFSETQ. CDR3 region: CASSLERGSGELFF. The CDR3 region has the DNA TGCGCCAGCAGCTTGGAGCGCGGGAGCGGGGAGCTGTTTTTT. The full variable domain, rest sourced from reference TRBV5-1 and TRBJ2-2, is KAGVTQTPRYLIKTRGQQVTLSCSPISGHRSVSWYQQTPGQGLQFLFEYFSETQRNKGNFPGRFSGRQFSNSRSEMNVSTLELGDSALYLCASSLERGSGELFFGEGSRLTVL.

V is TRBV18 and J is TRBJ2-1, with 8 bases identical to TRBD2. With 1 base clipped from V and 9 bases from J, the junction kept 11 bases outside the gene matches. Per germline, CDR1 KGHSH and CDR2 LQKENI. This CDR3 region has 16 residues. The CDR3 DNA reads TGTGCCAGCTCACCACTCCAGCGGGAGAGGGCTGGTGAGCAGTTCTTC. This translates into CASSPLQRERAGEQFF. The full variable domain, its missing parts supplied by reference TRBV18 and TRBJ2-1, is NAGVMQNPRHLVRRRGQEARLRCSPMKGHSHVYWYRQLPEEGLKFMVYLQKENIIDESGMPKERFSAEFPKEGPSILRIQQVVRGDSAAYFCASSPLQRERAGEQFFGPGTRLTVL.

This clone has only one observation. The chain combines TRBV5-1 with TRBJ2-7; possibly TRBD2 for D (5 bases). This CDR3 is 14 amino acids long. Trimming removed 8 bases from V and 3 bases from J, with 18 bases in between. Germline-derived CDR1 and CDR2 are SGHRS and YFSETQ. The CDR3 nucleotides are TGCGCCAGTAGCCGGGAACCAGTCCTCTACGAGCAGTACTTC. It specifies CASSREPVLYEQYF.

This clone appeared a few times. Different DNA sequences within this sample yield the same CDR3. The chain employs TRBV6-5 and TRBJ1-5; the D is unclear. Germline CDR1 is MNHEY and CDR2 is SVGAGI. Trimming left V 0 bases short and J 1 base short, with 10 bases between. The CDR3 loop spans 16 amino acids. CDR3 region: CASSYSGVSSNQPQHF. In nucleotides, the CDR3 is TGTGCCAGCAGTTACTCCGGGGTTTCGAGCAATCAGCCCCAGCATTTT.

The gene calls are TRBV2 and TRBJ1-2; no clear D gene. Trimming shortened V by 1 base and J by 2 bases, and 11 bases separated the two germline ends. The CDR3 has 15 amino acids. Germline loops: CDR1 SNHLY, CDR2 FYNNEI. The CDR3 DNA reads as TGTGCCAGCAGTGAAGGCTCCAGCGCGAACTATGGCTACACCTTC. It translates to CASSEGSSANYGYTF.

This chain connects TRBV19 to TRBJ1-5; D is unresolved. The CDR3 contains 14 residues. CDR1 is LNHDA, CDR2 SQIVND, per germline (reference sequence). V was trimmed by 9 bases and J by 6 bases, leaving 18 bases between them. CDR3 region: CASESGGVPQPQHF. CDR3 sequence (DNA): TGTGCCAGCGAGTCAGGCGGGGTTCCTCAGCCCCAGCATTTT.

This sequence joins TRBV5-6 and TRBJ2-2; 7 bases map to TRBD2. V shed 0 bases, J shed 7 bases, and the junction held 3 bases outside the gene matches. CDR1 and CDR2 from the germline V gene are SGHDT and YYEEEE. This CDR3 region has 14 residues. CDR3 amino acids: CASSLEGRGGELFF. CDR3 in DNA: TGTGCCAGCAGCTTGGAGGGGAGGGGCGGGGAGCTGTTTTTT.

The CDR3 spells CASSLGGGQRANSPLHF. The CDR3 coding sequence is TGTGCCAGCAGCTTAGGTGGTGGCCAGAGGGCAAATTCACCCCTCCACTTT. The chain links TRBV7-6 to TRBJ1-6; D not certain. The CDR3 runs 17 residues. V lost 1 base and J lost 7, with 17 bases in between. Germline CDR1 SGHVS, CDR2 FNYEAQ.

This clone occurred a few times. The rearrangement uses TRBV7-2 and TRBJ1-1, with D possibly matching TRBD1 (5 bases). The V gene lost 7 bases and the J gene lost 0 bases, with 12 bases spanning the gap. Germline assignment: CDR1 SGHTA and CDR2 FQGNSA. This CDR3 is 14 amino acids long. CDR3 sequence (DNA): TGTGCCAGCACCTCGGGGGGGTTGAACACTGAAGCTTTCTTT. Translating it yields CASTSGGLNTEAFF.

The chain joins TRBV7-9 to TRBJ2-7, with a weak D call TRBD1 (5 bases). The CDR3 length is 13 residues. V was shortened by 2 bases and J by 5 bases, with 10 bases between the two germline ends. Germline CDR1 SEHNR, CDR2 FQNEAQ (reference sequence). The CDR3 DNA sequence: TGTGCCAGCAGCTTACCAGGGTCGGACGAGCAGTACTTC. It specifies CASSLPGSDEQYF.

V usage is TRBV7-8 and J usage is TRBJ2-5, with TRBD1 matching over 11 bases. With 2 bases clipped from V and 2 bases from J, the junction kept 1 base outside the gene matches. Per germline, CDR1 SGHVS and CDR2 FQNEAQ. This CDR3 comprises 15 residues. The CDR3 DNA follows: TGTGCCAGCAGCTTACGGGACAGGGGGCAAGAGACCCAGTACTTC. Amino acid sequence: CASSLRDRGQETQYF.

The sample holds one count of this clone. The chain links TRBV27 to TRBJ2-1; 9 nucleotides match TRBD2. The ends lost 5 bases at V and 4 bases at J; junction bases unmatched: 9. Germline assignment: CDR1 MNHEY and CDR2 SMNVEV (reference sequence). This CDR3 contains 16 residues. The CDR3 DNA sequence: TGTGCCAGCAGTCCGCATCTAGCGGGGCCTTACAATGAGCAGTTCTTC. Its protein product is CASSPHLAGPYNEQFF.